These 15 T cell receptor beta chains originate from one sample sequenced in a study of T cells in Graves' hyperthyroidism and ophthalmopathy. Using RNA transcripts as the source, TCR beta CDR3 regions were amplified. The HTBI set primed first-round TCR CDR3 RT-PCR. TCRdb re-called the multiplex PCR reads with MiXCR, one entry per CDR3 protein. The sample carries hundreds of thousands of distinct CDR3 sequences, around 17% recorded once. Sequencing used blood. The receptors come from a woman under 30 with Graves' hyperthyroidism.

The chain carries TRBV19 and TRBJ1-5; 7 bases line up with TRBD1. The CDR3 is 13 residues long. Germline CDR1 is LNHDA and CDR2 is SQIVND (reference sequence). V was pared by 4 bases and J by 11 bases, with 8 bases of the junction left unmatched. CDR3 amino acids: CASSRRDSESQHF. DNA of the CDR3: TGTGCCAGTAGTAGACGGGACAGCGAATCCCAGCATTTT.

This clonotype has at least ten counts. The CDR3 spells CASSQQQGTTEAFF. CDR3 sequence (DNA): TGTGCCAGCAGCCAACAACAGGGCACCACTGAAGCTTTCTTT. This chain connects TRBV3-1 to TRBJ1-1, with D maybe TRBD1 (6 bases). The CDR3 is made up of 14 amino acids. With 2 bases removed from V and 4 bases from J, the gap between germline ends came to 11 bases. Germline lookup yields CDR1 LGHDT and CDR2 YNNKEL (reference sequence).

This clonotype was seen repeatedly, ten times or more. The CDR3 sequence is CASSWTSGYNEQFF. The CDR3, as DNA: TGTGCCAGCAGTTGGACTAGCGGGTACAATGAGCAGTTCTTC. This chain links TRBV6-2 or TRBV6-3 with TRBJ2-1, with 11 bases fitting TRBD2. Trimming took 4 bases from V and 4 from J; bases not matched to a gene: 0. Germline V gene sequence: CDR1 MNHEY, CDR2 SVGEGT. The length of the CDR3 is 14 residues.

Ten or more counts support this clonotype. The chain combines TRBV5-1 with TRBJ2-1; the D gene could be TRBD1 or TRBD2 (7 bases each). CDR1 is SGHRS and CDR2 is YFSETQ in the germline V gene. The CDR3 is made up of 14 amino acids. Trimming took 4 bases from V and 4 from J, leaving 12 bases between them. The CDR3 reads CASSPGGQYNEQFF. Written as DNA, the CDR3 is TGCGCCAGCAGCCCGGGGGGACAGTACAATGAGCAGTTCTTC.

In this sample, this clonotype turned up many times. The DNA for the CDR3 is TGTGCCAGCGTTCCTGGACTAGCGGGGGATTACTACGAGCAGTACTTC. It translates to CASVPGLAGDYYEQYF. The chain recombines TRBV2 with TRBJ2-7; 13 nucleotides agree with TRBD2. The ends lost 8 bases at V and 3 bases at J; junction bases unmatched: 10. The CDR3 runs 16 residues. From germline, CDR1 is SNHLY and CDR2 FYNNEI.

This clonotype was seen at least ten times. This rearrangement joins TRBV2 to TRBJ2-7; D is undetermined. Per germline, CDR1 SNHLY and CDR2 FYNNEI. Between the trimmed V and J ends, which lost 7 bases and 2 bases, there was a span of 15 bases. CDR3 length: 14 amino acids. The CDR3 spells CASKDTPIAYEQYF. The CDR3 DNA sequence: TGTGCCAGCAAGGATACCCCGATCGCCTACGAGCAGTACTTC.

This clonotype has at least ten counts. CDR3 protein: CASSRTSSYNEQFF. The CDR3 region has the DNA TGTGCCAGCAGCAGGACTAGCTCCTACAATGAGCAGTTCTTC. This sequence joins TRBV12-3 or TRBV12-4 and TRBJ2-1; 7 nucleotides agree with TRBD2. With V trimmed by 6 bases and J by 0 bases, 2 bases remained unmatched. The CDR3 extends over 14 amino acids.

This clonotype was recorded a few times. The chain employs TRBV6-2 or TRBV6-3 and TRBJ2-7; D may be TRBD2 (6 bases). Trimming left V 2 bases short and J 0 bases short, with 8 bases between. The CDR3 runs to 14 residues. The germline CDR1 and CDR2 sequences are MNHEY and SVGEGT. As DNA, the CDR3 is TGTGCCAGCAGTTACAGGACTAACTCCTACGAGCAGTACTTC. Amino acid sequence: CASSYRTNSYEQYF.

The CDR3 coding sequence is TGTGCCAGCAGCTCTAATACACCGGCGGGAGTCAAAAACATTCAGTACTTC. Its protein is CASSSNTPAGVKNIQYF. The V call is TRBV5-4, the J call TRBJ2-4; 7 positions agree with TRBD2. In germline, CDR1 is SGHNT, CDR2 YYREEE (reference sequence). CDR3 length equals 17 residues. Trimming removed 3 bases from V and 3 bases from J; junction bases left unmatched: 12.

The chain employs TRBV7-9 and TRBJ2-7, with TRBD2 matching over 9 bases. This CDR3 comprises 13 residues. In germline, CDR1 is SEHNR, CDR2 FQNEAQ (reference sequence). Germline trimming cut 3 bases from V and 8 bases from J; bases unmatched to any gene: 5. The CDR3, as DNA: TGTGCCAGCAGCTTCGGGACTAGCCTCCAGCAGTACTTC. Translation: CASSFGTSLQQYF.

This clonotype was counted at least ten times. The CDR3 bases are TGCGCCAGCAGCTTCCGGGGGCGCGGGGAAGACGAGCAGTACTTC. Protein: CASSFRGRGEDEQYF. The chain recombines TRBV5-1 with TRBJ2-7; D may match TRBD1 or TRBD2 (6 bases each). The CDR3 has 15 residues. Germline values: CDR1 SGHRS, CDR2 YFSETQ. V lost 2 bases, J lost 5 bases, and 17 bases lay in between.

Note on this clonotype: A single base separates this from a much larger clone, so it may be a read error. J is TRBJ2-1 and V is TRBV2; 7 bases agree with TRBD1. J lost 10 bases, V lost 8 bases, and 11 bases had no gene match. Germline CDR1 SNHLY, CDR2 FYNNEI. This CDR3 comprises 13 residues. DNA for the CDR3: TGTGCCAGCGGAAGACAGGGAACCCACGAGCAGTTCTTC. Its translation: CASGRQGTHEQFF.

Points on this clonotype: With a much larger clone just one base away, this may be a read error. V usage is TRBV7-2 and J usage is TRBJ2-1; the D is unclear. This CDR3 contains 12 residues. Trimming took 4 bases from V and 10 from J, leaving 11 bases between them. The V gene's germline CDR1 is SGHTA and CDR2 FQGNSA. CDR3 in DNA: TGTGCCAGCAGCTGGTGTTTGGCAGAGCAGTTCTTC. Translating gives CASSWCLAEQFF.

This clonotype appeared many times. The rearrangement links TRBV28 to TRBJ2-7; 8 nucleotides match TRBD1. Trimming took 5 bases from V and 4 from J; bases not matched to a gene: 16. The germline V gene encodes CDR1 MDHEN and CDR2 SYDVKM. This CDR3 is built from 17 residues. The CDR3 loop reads CASSPWDHGQGQYEQYF. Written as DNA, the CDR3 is TGTGCCAGCAGTCCTTGGGACCACGGACAGGGTCAATACGAGCAGTACTTC.

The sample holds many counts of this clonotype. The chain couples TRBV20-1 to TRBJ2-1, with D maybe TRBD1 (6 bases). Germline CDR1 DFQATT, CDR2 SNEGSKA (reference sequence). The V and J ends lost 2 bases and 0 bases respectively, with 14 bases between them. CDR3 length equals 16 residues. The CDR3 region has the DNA TGCAGTGCTAGACGCCCAGGGGAGATCTCCTACAATGAGCAGTTCTTC. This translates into CSARRPGEISYNEQFF.